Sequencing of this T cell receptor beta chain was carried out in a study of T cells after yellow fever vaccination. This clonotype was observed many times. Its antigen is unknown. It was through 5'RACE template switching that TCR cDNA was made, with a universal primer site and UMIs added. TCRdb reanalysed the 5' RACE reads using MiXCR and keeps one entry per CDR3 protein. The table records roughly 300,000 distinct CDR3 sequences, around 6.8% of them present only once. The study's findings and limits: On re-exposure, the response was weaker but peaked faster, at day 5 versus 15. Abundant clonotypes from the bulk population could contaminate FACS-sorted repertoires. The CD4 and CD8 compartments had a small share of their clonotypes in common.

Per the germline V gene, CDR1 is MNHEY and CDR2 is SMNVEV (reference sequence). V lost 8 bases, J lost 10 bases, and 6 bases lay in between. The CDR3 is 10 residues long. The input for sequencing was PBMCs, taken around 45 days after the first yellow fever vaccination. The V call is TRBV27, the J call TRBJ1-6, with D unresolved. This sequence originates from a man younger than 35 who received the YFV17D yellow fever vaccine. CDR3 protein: CASGSSPLHF. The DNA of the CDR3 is TGTGCCAGCGGTTCATCACCCCTCCACTTT.